This TCR beta chain was sequenced during a study of T cell responses to AZD1222 COVID-19 vaccine. Study overall: The analysis combined second doses at about 4 or about 12 weeks.

Trimming removed 2 bases from V and 2 bases from J, with 4 bases in between. This CDR3 spans 12 amino acids. CDR1 is SGHDT and CDR2 is YYEEEE in the germline V gene. Study-wide results and caveats: Two doses of AZD1222 preceded a rise in Spike-specific TCR breadth and depth. Among AZD1222 vaccinees, only 6 or 7 were seropositive at baseline. A mostly white British donor set with more females was recruited, and clonal diversity was possibly underestimated.

The count of this clone is one. The antigen remains unidentified. Profiling relied on immunoSEQ multiplex PCR, and the TCRdb table lists in-frame clones only, not all of them. The sample carries some 120,000 clones, less than 95% recorded once. The sequences come from peripheral blood, collected on day 0 of AZD1222 vaccination. The receptor comes from an adult in good health. The chain is built from TRBV5-6 and TRBJ1-1, with D unresolved. CDR3 residues: CASSFDNTEAFF. The DNA of the CDR3 is TGTGCCAGCAGCTTTGACAACACTGAAGCTTTCTTT. The variable domain in full, completed from reference TRBV5-6 and TRBJ1-1, reads DAGVTQSPTHLIKTRGQQVTLRCSPKSGHDTVSWYQQALGQGPQFIFQYYEEEERQRGNFPDRFSGHQFPNYSSELNVNALLLGDSALYLCASSFDNTEAFFGQGTRLTVV.